One sample yielded the 7 T cell receptor beta chains listed below, sequenced in a study of control samples from healthy donors and cancer patients. Clones were sequenced by immunoSEQ multiplex PCR, and TCRdb holds only the in-frame ones, with some missing. The sample consists of about 140,000 clones, less than 90% of them appearing once. Sequenced material: blood. These receptors were obtained from a woman in her twenties or thirties in good health.

This rearrangement joins TRBV30 to TRBJ1-6, with D maybe TRBD1 (5 bases). V dropped 5 bases and J dropped 5 bases, with 16 bases sitting between them. Germline values: CDR1 GTSNPN, CDR2 SVGIG (reference sequence). This CDR3 contains 15 residues. The DNA for the CDR3 is TGTGCCTGGGAAGGAAGGGGCGGGAATAATTCACCCCTCCACTTT. It is translated as CAWEGRGGNNSPLHF.

This clone is a singleton in its sample. The V call is TRBV5-1, the J call TRBJ2-3; 11 bases are a match to TRBD2. This CDR3 region has 17 residues. In germline, CDR1 is SGHRS, CDR2 YFSETQ. V lost 3 bases to trimming and J lost 1 base; unmatched junction nucleotides: 7. Here the CDR3 reads CASSSKTSGTRTDTQYF. In nucleotides, the CDR3 is TGCGCCAGCAGCTCCAAGACTAGCGGGACCCGCACAGATACGCAGTATTTT.

The genes are TRBV11-2 and TRBJ2-5; TRBD2 aligns across 10 bases. With 2 bases clipped from V and 5 bases from J, the junction kept 5 bases outside the gene matches. The CDR3 is 15 amino acids. The germline CDR1 and CDR2 sequences are SGHAT and FQNNGV. CDR3 in amino acids: CASSLIRAGGETQYF. In nucleotides, the CDR3 is TGTGCCAGCAGCTTAATACGAGCGGGAGGGGAGACCCAGTACTTC.

This clone was seen once. The chain combines TRBV3-1 (or the pseudogene TRBV3-2) with TRBJ2-5; the D is unclear. V lost 7 bases and J 0 bases, leaving 3 bases between the germline ends. The length of the CDR3 is 11 residues. Per germline, CDR1 LGHDT and CDR2 YNNKEL (reference sequence). The CDR3 reads CASTNQETQYF. CDR3 coding DNA: TGTGCCAGCACTAACCAAGAGACCCAGTACTTC.

J is TRBJ1-5 and V is TRBV27; 8 bases line up with TRBD1. Germline loops: CDR1 MNHEY, CDR2 SMNVEV (reference sequence). Trimming removed 6 bases from V and 5 bases from J; junction bases left unmatched: 3. This CDR3 is built from 13 residues. The CDR3, as DNA: TGTGCCAGCAGCCCGGACAGGGATCAGCCCCAGCATTTT. Protein: CASSPDRDQPQHF.

The chain uses TRBV19 and TRBJ2-7, with TRBD1 matching over 7 bases. The trim removed 0 bases at V and 5 bases at J, leaving 1 base unmatched. Germline V lookup: CDR1 LNHDA, CDR2 SQIVND (reference sequence). The CDR3 contains 13 residues. The CDR3 sequence: CASSIDQGDEQYF. DNA of the CDR3: TGTGCCAGTAGTATAGATCAGGGGGACGAGCAGTACTTC.

The gene calls are TRBV11-2 and TRBJ2-5; 8 nucleotides align to TRBD1. V was clipped by 5 bases and J by 2 bases; unmatched bases: 4. This CDR3 contains 14 residues. CDR1 is SGHAT, CDR2 FQNNGV, per germline. This chain's CDR3 is CASSLGQGQETQYF. The CDR3 DNA reads TGTGCCAGCAGCCTCGGACAGGGACAAGAGACCCAGTACTTC.